Following are 28 T cell receptor beta chains from one sample sequenced in a study of shared clonotypes between healthy human individuals. Method: immunoSEQ multiplex PCR; TCRdb's copy keeps in-frame clones and lacks some. The profile shows about a million clones, around three quarters of them singletons. Material for sequencing was memory CD4+ T cells sorted from blood. Subset defined: CD45RA-negative fraction. The receptor source for this set is a man aged 18 to 35 in good health.

The chain recombines TRBV11-1 with TRBJ2-2, with D possibly being TRBD2 (6 bases). Germline loops: CDR1 SGHAT, CDR2 FQDESV (reference sequence). The CDR3 contains 13 residues. V was shortened by 3 bases and J by 6 bases, with 8 bases between the two germline ends. CDR3 nucleotide sequence: TGTGCCAGCAGCTTCGGAGGGGCCGGGGAGCTGTTTTTT. Its protein product is CASSFGGAGELFF.

The V and J genes are TRBV7-6 and TRBJ2-7; either TRBD1 or TRBD2 may fit D (5 bases each). Deletions cut 2 bases from V and 4 bases from J, with 15 bases between. The germline V gene encodes CDR1 SGHVS and CDR2 FNYEAQ. This CDR3 spans 15 amino acids. This chain's CDR3 is CASSLQVGTPYEQYF. As DNA, the CDR3 is TGTGCCAGCAGCTTACAGGTGGGGACCCCATACGAGCAGTACTTC.

The rearrangement links TRBV5-6 to TRBJ2-7; D ambiguous. The CDR3 loop spans 12 amino acids. V lost 4 bases to trimming and J lost 3 bases, with 8 bases between them. Germline V gives CDR1 SGHDT, CDR2 YYEEEE. The CDR3 loop reads CASSRTHYEQYF. CDR3 coding DNA: TGTGCCAGCAGCCGAACACACTACGAGCAGTACTTC.

The chain joins TRBV6-1 to TRBJ1-2; D is ambiguous. CDR1 MNHNS and CDR2 SASEGT come from the germline V gene. Trimming shortened V by 8 bases and J by 4 bases, and 8 bases separated the two germline ends. This CDR3 has 11 amino acids. CDR3 sequence: CASERLYGYTF. In DNA, the CDR3 is TGTGCCAGCGAGCGACTCTATGGCTACACCTTC.

This rearrangement joins TRBV27 to TRBJ2-1, with D unresolved. Trimming pared 6 bases from V and 7 bases from J, leaving 22 bases between. Germline lookup yields CDR1 MNHEY and CDR2 SMNVEV (reference sequence). The CDR3 has 16 amino acids. The CDR3 nucleotides are TGTGCCAGCAGCTCGTCCTGGGCCGGCCTCACAAATGAGCAGTTCTTC. Amino acids: CASSSSWAGLTNEQFF.

The chain joins TRBV5-1 to TRBJ2-6; TRBD1 aligns across 9 bases. The CDR3 runs to 17 residues. Germline V lookup: CDR1 SGHRS, CDR2 YFSETQ. J gave up 4 bases and V 1 base, and 6 bases lay outside the gene matches. The CDR3 protein is CASSLLQGALGANVLTF. The CDR3 bases are TGCGCCAGCAGCTTGTTACAGGGGGCGCTGGGGGCCAACGTCCTGACTTTC. Supplemented by reference TRBV5-1 and TRBJ2-6, the full variable domain reads KAGVTQTPRYLIKTRGQQVTLSCSPISGHRSVSWYQQTPGQGLQFLFEYFSETQRNKGNFPGRFSGRQFSNSRSEMNVSTLELGDSALYLCASSLLQGALGANVLTFGAGSRLTVL.

The chain employs TRBV4-2 and TRBJ2-5, with D perhaps assigned TRBD1 or TRBD2 (5 bases each). Germline CDR1 and CDR2: LGHNA and YNFKEQ. V was clipped by 0 bases and J by 2 bases, with 13 bases between them. This CDR3 spans 16 amino acids. CDR3 DNA sequence: TGTGCCAGCAGCCAAGAGGGACGGAGACCTCAAGAGACCCAGTACTTC. This translates into CASSQEGRRPQETQYF.

This clone has only one observation. V is TRBV7-6 and J is TRBJ2-3; D might be TRBD2 (6 bases). The CDR3 is 15 amino acids. The V end was cut by 1 base, the J end by 5 bases, with 13 bases between. Per the germline V gene, CDR1 is SGHVS and CDR2 is FNYEAQ. CDR3 sequence (DNA): TGTGCCAGCAGCTTAGATGGGAGGAGTGAAGATACGCAGTATTTT. Translating it yields CASSLDGRSEDTQYF. Complete variable domain (other parts from reference TRBV7-6 and TRBJ2-3): GAGVSQSPRYKVTKRGQDVALRCDPISGHVSLYWYRQALGQGPEFLTYFNYEAQQDKSGLPNDRFSAERPEGSISTLTIQRTEQRDSAMYRCASSLDGRSEDTQYFGPGTRLTVL.

The rearrangement joins TRBV11-1 to TRBJ2-1, with D possibly TRBD1 on 6 matching bases. The CDR3 has 15 amino acids. The germline V gene encodes CDR1 SGHAT and CDR2 FQDESV (reference sequence). The V and J ends lost 5 bases and 2 bases respectively, with 13 bases between them. CDR3 DNA sequence: TGTGCCAGCAGCCAGCCCGGGACAACCTACAATGAGCAGTTCTTC. Translation gives CASSQPGTTYNEQFF. The full variable domain, in which reference TRBV11-1 and TRBJ2-1 provide the parts outside the CDR3, is EAEVAQSPRYKITEKSQAVAFWCDPISGHATLYWYRQILGQGPELLVQFQDESVVDDSQLPKDRFSAERLKGVDSTLKIQPAELGDSAMYLCASSQPGTTYNEQFFGPGTRLTVL.

The DNA for the CDR3 is TGTGCCAGCAATACGGGGGCCCCGGGAGATACGCAGTATTTT. Its protein product is CASNTGAPGDTQYF. The V and J genes are TRBV28 and TRBJ2-3, with D possibly being TRBD1 or TRBD2 (6 bases each). V was clipped by 7 bases and J by 5 bases, with 16 bases between them. The CDR3 loop spans 14 amino acids. In germline, CDR1 is MDHEN, CDR2 SYDVKM. The full variable domain, its missing parts supplied by reference TRBV28 and TRBJ2-3, is DVKVTQSSRYLVKRTGEKVFLECVQDMDHENMFWYRQDPGLGLRLIYFSYDVKMKEKGDIPEGYSVSREKKERFSLILESASTNQTSMYLCASNTGAPGDTQYFGPGTRLTVL.

The chain has TRBV4-1 and TRBJ1-3; D call uncertain. V lost 4 bases and J lost 0, with 19 bases in between. The CDR3 has 18 residues. From germline, CDR1 is MGHRA and CDR2 YSYEKL. The CDR3 nucleotides read TGCGCCAGCAGCCTTGGTCCATCTGCCCCCTACTCTGGAAACACCATATATTTT. Its translation: CASSLGPSAPYSGNTIYF.

V gene TRBV4-3 combines with J gene TRBJ1-6; no reliable D call. The CDR3 contains 15 residues. Germline assignment: CDR1 LGHNA and CDR2 YSLEER. The V end lost 1 base, the J end lost 4 bases, and 8 bases lay between the germline ends. In DNA, the CDR3 is TGCGCCAGCAGCCAAGCGTTGGAGTATAATTCACCCCTCCACTTT. Amino acid sequence: CASSQALEYNSPLHF.

V gene TRBV9 combines with J gene TRBJ2-5; TRBD2 matches 12 bases. V lost 1 base, J lost 5 bases, and 9 bases stayed unmatched. Germline V gene lookup returns CDR1 SGDLS and CDR2 YYNGEE. This CDR3 has 17 residues. In DNA, the CDR3 is TGTGCCAGCAGCGTACGTTGGACTAGCGGGAATCAGGAGACCCAGTACTTC. The encoded protein is CASSVRWTSGNQETQYF. The full variable domain, its missing parts supplied by reference TRBV9 and TRBJ2-5, is DSGVTQTPKHLITATGQRVTLRCSPRSGDLSVYWYQQSLDQGLQFLIQYYNGEERAKGNILERFSAQQFPDLHSELNLSSLELGDSALYFCASSVRWTSGNQETQYFGPGTRLLVL.

The J gene is TRBJ2-3, the V gene TRBV5-1; D uncertain. The V gene lost 0 bases and the J gene lost 0 bases, with 5 bases spanning the gap. Germline-derived CDR1 and CDR2 are SGHRS and YFSETQ. CDR3 length: 14 amino acids. The CDR3 DNA sequence: TGCGCCAGCAGCTTGGAGTTTAGCACAGATACGCAGTATTTT. Amino acid sequence: CASSLEFSTDTQYF.

Here the CDR3 DNA reads TGTGCCAGCAGTTTGAGCGGGGGGGCTTCCTACAATGAGCAGTTCTTC. Translating gives CASSLSGGASYNEQFF. The genes are TRBV27 and TRBJ2-1; 10 bases are shared with TRBD2. The CDR3 spans 16 residues. CDR1 is MNHEY, CDR2 SMNVEV, per germline (reference sequence). Germline trimming cut 3 bases from V and 1 base from J; bases unmatched to any gene: 3.

The chain recombines TRBV6-4 with TRBJ2-1; TRBD1 is a possible D gene (5 bases). This CDR3 is 13 amino acids long. Germline CDR1 and CDR2: MRHNA and SNTAGT. The V and J ends lost 4 bases and 9 bases respectively, with 13 bases between them. The CDR3 loop reads CASSVGPQGEQFF. In DNA form, the CDR3 reads TGTGCCAGCAGTGTGGGTCCTCAGGGTGAGCAGTTCTTC.

The chain couples TRBV6-6 to TRBJ1-1; maybe TRBD1 (5 bases). Germline V gives CDR1 MNHNY, CDR2 SVGAGI (reference sequence). Trimming removed 6 bases from V and 4 bases from J, with 9 bases in between. CDR3 length: 12 residues. For the CDR3, the DNA is TGTGCCAGCAGCCAGGGAAGCACTGAAGCTTTCTTT. It yields the protein CASSQGSTEAFF.

The chain recombines TRBV5-1 with TRBJ1-2, with a possible D match to TRBD1 (5 bases). The CDR3 is 14 amino acids. Germline values: CDR1 SGHRS, CDR2 YFSETQ. V shed 0 bases and J shed 4 bases, with 10 bases lying between them. CDR3 sequence reads: CASSLAPGTYGYTF. The CDR3 bases are TGCGCCAGCAGCTTGGCCCCAGGGACCTATGGCTACACCTTC. Full variable domain (remainder filled in from reference TRBV5-1 and TRBJ1-2): KAGVTQTPRYLIKTRGQQVTLSCSPISGHRSVSWYQQTPGQGLQFLFEYFSETQRNKGNFPGRFSGRQFSNSRSEMNVSTLELGDSALYLCASSLAPGTYGYTFGSGTRLTVV.

This chain joins TRBV5-6 and TRBJ2-7; either TRBD1 or TRBD2 may supply D (5 bases each). V was pared by 4 bases and J by 0 bases, with 14 bases between. Germline loops: CDR1 SGHDT, CDR2 YYEEEE. This CDR3 has 15 residues. CDR3 nucleotide sequence: TGTGCCAGCAGCCCGGGATTTGGGACCTCCTACGAGCAGTACTTC. Protein sequence: CASSPGFGTSYEQYF. Supplemented by reference TRBV5-6 and TRBJ2-7, the full variable domain reads DAGVTQSPTHLIKTRGQQVTLRCSPKSGHDTVSWYQQALGQGPQFIFQYYEEEERQRGNFPDRFSGHQFPNYSSELNVNALLLGDSALYLCASSPGFGTSYEQYFGPGTRLTVT.

As concerns this clone: This CDR3 is also generated by other DNA sequences in the sample. The chain couples TRBV5-1 to TRBJ1-1, with 8 bases identical to TRBD1. The CDR3 runs 14 residues. V lost 0 bases and J lost 4; bases outside the gene matches: 2. Germline loops: CDR1 SGHRS, CDR2 YFSETQ. CDR3 sequence: CASSLDTGGTEAFF. The CDR3 DNA reads TGCGCCAGCAGCTTGGATACAGGGGGCACTGAAGCTTTCTTT. The full variable domain, with the rest looked up from reference TRBV5-1 and TRBJ1-1, is KAGVTQTPRYLIKTRGQQVTLSCSPISGHRSVSWYQQTPGQGLQFLFEYFSETQRNKGNFPGRFSGRQFSNSRSEMNVSTLELGDSALYLCASSLDTGGTEAFFGQGTRLTVV.

The rearrangement joins TRBV15 to TRBJ2-3, with D perhaps matching TRBD1 or TRBD2 (5 bases each). The V gene lost 7 bases and the J gene lost 1 base, with 18 bases spanning the gap. The germline CDR1 and CDR2 sequences are LNHNV and YYDKDF (reference sequence). This CDR3 contains 16 residues. CDR3 coding DNA: TGTGCCACCAACCCGATGTCCCGAGGGGGCACAGATACGCAGTATTTT. This encodes CATNPMSRGGTDTQYF.

V is TRBV14 and J is TRBJ2-7, with D unresolved. The V gene lost 4 bases and the J gene lost 3 bases, with 16 bases spanning the gap. CDR3 length: 15 residues. CDR1 is SGHDN, CDR2 FVKESK, per germline. For the CDR3, the DNA is TGTGCCAGCAGCCGCCGGATCGACAAGCGCTACGAGCAGTACTTC. It encodes CASSRRIDKRYEQYF.

The rearrangement joins TRBV6-1 to TRBJ1-6; 7 bases align to TRBD1. CDR1 is MNHNS and CDR2 is SASEGT in the germline V gene. After removal of 5 bases from V and 7 bases from J, the junction contained 8 bases not matched to a gene. This CDR3 has 15 amino acids. CDR3 in amino acids: CASSSRQGSNSPLHF. The CDR3 bases are TGTGCCAGCAGTAGCCGACAGGGAAGCAATTCACCCCTCCACTTT.

This chain uses TRBV18 with TRBJ2-3, with 8 positions matching TRBD1. With V trimmed by 3 bases and J by 2 bases, 7 bases remained unmatched. CDR1 is KGHSH, CDR2 LQKENI, per germline. The CDR3 sequence is 16 residues long. This chain's CDR3 is CASSPRQGTVTDTQYF. CDR3 DNA sequence: TGTGCCAGCTCACCGCGACAGGGGACCGTCACAGATACGCAGTATTTT.

This clone has a count of ten or more. The sample carries other DNA sequences with the same CDR3. The J gene is TRBJ1-2, the V gene TRBV10-3, with D unclear. There are 11 residues in the CDR3. V lost 3 bases, J lost 8 bases, and 7 bases lay in between. Germline V gene sequence: CDR1 ENHRY, CDR2 SYGVKD. The CDR3 sequence: CAISEEGGYTF. CDR3 coding DNA: TGTGCCATCAGTGAAGAGGGAGGCTACACCTTC.

This sequence joins TRBV5-4 and TRBJ2-7, with D possibly TRBD2 on 6 matching bases. Germline V gene sequence: CDR1 SGHNT, CDR2 YYREEE (reference sequence). The CDR3 loop spans 13 amino acids. V lost 10 bases to trimming and J lost 0 bases, with 14 bases between them. CDR3 sequence: CAGRDWSSYEQYF. The CDR3 DNA sequence: TGTGCCGGCCGGGACTGGAGCTCCTACGAGCAGTACTTC.

CDR3 loop: CASSMVQNTEAFF. The DNA for the CDR3 is TGTGCCAGTAGTATGGTCCAGAACACTGAAGCTTTCTTT. This chain joins TRBV19 and TRBJ1-1; D gene unclear. The V and J ends lost 3 bases and 1 base respectively, with 6 bases between them. The germline V gene has CDR1 LNHDA and CDR2 SQIVND (reference sequence). The length of the CDR3 is 13 residues.

The V call is TRBV11-2, the J call TRBJ1-6; D remains unclear. CDR3 length: 13 residues. Germline V CDR1 and CDR2: SGHAT, FQNNGV. Deletions cut 0 bases from V and 10 bases from J, with 7 bases between. CDR3 amino acids: CASSLDRQSPLHF. The CDR3 DNA reads TGTGCCAGCAGCTTAGATAGGCAGTCACCCCTCCACTTT.